The sequence of this TCR beta chain was determined in a study of shared clonotypes between healthy human individuals. In the study overall: The study enrolled two women and three men aged 18 to 49. The study's findings and limits: Shared clonotypes across all four donors exceeded non-shared ones in generation probability.

CDR3 length: 11 residues. Trimming shortened V by 3 bases and J by 7 bases, and 8 bases separated the two germline ends. The germline V gene encodes CDR1 SGHDT and CDR2 YYEEEE. Naive CD8 cells were CD45RO-negative, positively selected for CCR7, excluding terminally differentiated effector memory CD45RA+ cells. The study enrolled healthy HIV-negative adults without recent acute infections or vaccinations as donors. Note on this clone: Its antigen remains unidentified.

The data were produced by immunoSEQ multiplex PCR, yet TCRdb's version contains in-frame clones alone and is incomplete. This table holds approximately 1.9 million clones, about 94% found once. Specimen: naive CD8+ T cells from PBMCs. J is TRBJ2-7 and V is TRBV5-6, with D unclear. The source of this sequence is a man aged 18 to 30 in good health. Some clones in this sample may be carry-over from other donors' samples. In DNA, the CDR3 is TGTGCCAGCAGCTCCCCCAGGGAGCAGTACTTC. It yields the protein CASSSPREQYF.